The 31 T cell receptor beta chains below were found in one sample sequenced in a study of CD8+ T cells in alopecia areata. Treatment specified: oral pan-JAK inhibitor, 5-10 mg twice daily. cDNA prepared by RNA extraction and subsequent reverse transcription served as the template for sequencing. Clones were sequenced by immunoSEQ multiplex PCR, and TCRdb holds only the in-frame ones, with some missing. The sample has approximately 65,000 clones, under 60% seen once; the top ten hold roughly 21%. This specimen was CD8+ T cells sorted from blood, taken at approximately week 39, from a patient treated with tofacitinib. Receptors were obtained from a human donor with alopecia areata.

This clone came up a few times. The rearrangement uses TRBV7-9 and TRBJ1-2, with D maybe TRBD1 (6 bases). Per the germline V gene, CDR1 is SEHNR and CDR2 is FQNEAQ (reference sequence). The length of the CDR3 is 13 residues. The germline V and J ends were trimmed by 6 bases and 6 bases, with 14 bases remaining between them. CDR3 region: CASRTGQLDGYTF. The CDR3, as DNA: TGTGCCAGCAGAACCGGACAGTTGGATGGCTACACCTTC.

The rearrangement uses TRBV4-1 and TRBJ2-7; TRBD2 matches 9 bases. Trimming took 1 base from V and 4 from J; bases not matched to a gene: 8. CDR3 length: 16 residues. In germline, CDR1 is MGHRA, CDR2 YSYEKL. In nucleotides, the CDR3 is TGCGCCAGCAGCCAAGTAGCTAGCGGGATGGTTTACGAGCAGTACTTC. This codes for CASSQVASGMVYEQYF.

This clone showed up just a few times. This chain connects TRBV29-1 to TRBJ2-2, with D unresolved. V lost 4 bases and J 6 bases, leaving 9 bases between the germline ends. The CDR3 has 12 residues. Germline-derived CDR1 and CDR2 are SQVTM and ANQGSEA. The CDR3 loop reads CSVAVGSGELFF. The CDR3 bases are TGCAGCGTTGCCGTTGGGTCCGGGGAGCTGTTTTTT.

This clone was observed at least ten times. The chain has TRBV6-6 and TRBJ2-4; D tentatively fits TRBD1 or TRBD2 (6 bases each). Trimming took off 8 bases at V and 2 bases at J, with 13 bases between the two ends. The CDR3 totals 14 residues. The germline V gene encodes CDR1 MNHNY and CDR2 SVGAGI (reference sequence). The CDR3 nucleotides read TGTGCCAGCGGGGGGCCAGGAACCAAAAACATTCAGTACTTC. This sequence encodes CASGGPGTKNIQYF.

The genes are TRBV27 and TRBJ2-7; D remains ambiguous. The CDR3 length is 13 residues. Germline V gene sequence: CDR1 MNHEY, CDR2 SMNVEV (reference sequence). The ends were cut back, 3 bases at V and 2 bases at J, with 8 bases in the middle. The CDR3 reads CASSLSYTYEQYF. As DNA, the CDR3 is TGTGCCAGCAGTTTGTCATATACCTACGAGCAGTACTTC.

The chain combines TRBV6-1 with TRBJ1-1, with D possibly being TRBD1 (5 bases). V lost 8 bases to trimming and J lost 1 base, with 14 bases between them. The CDR3 is made up of 14 amino acids. The germline gives CDR1 MNHNS, CDR2 SASEGT. The CDR3 reads CASRAGGSNTEAFF. CDR3 DNA: TGTGCCAGCCGGGCCGGGGGTTCGAACACTGAAGCTTTCTTT.

The J gene is TRBJ1-1, the V gene TRBV30, with 9 bases identical to TRBD1. J was trimmed by 5 bases and V by 4 bases; bases with no gene match: 5. The CDR3 extends over 13 amino acids. CDR1 is GTSNPN, CDR2 SVGIG, per germline (reference sequence). CDR3 sequence reads: CAWTPGQGTEAFF. CDR3 nucleotides: TGTGCCTGGACTCCTGGACAGGGGACTGAAGCTTTCTTT.

This clone was seen more than once but under ten times. The rearrangement joins TRBV14 to TRBJ2-5; a possible D gene is TRBD2 (5 bases). This CDR3 has 14 amino acids. Trimming pared 0 bases from V and 4 bases from J, leaving 9 bases between. CDR1 is SGHDN and CDR2 is FVKESK in the germline V gene. CDR3 in DNA: TGTGCCAGCAGCCAAGATCCTCGGGGAGAGACCCAGTACTTC. This codes for CASSQDPRGETQYF.

The V gene is TRBV9, the J gene TRBJ1-2, with D possibly matching TRBD1 (6 bases). The V gene's germline CDR1 is SGDLS and CDR2 YYNGEE. CDR3 length: 14 residues. Trimming took off 4 bases at V and 8 bases at J, with 18 bases between the two ends. Here the CDR3 reads CASSRTWGANGYTF. In DNA form, the CDR3 reads TGTGCCAGCAGCCGGACGTGGGGGGCTAACGGCTACACCTTC.

The chain couples TRBV2 to TRBJ2-3, with 9 bases lining up with TRBD2. This CDR3 contains 14 residues. The junction had 10 bases not matched to a gene; V was cut back by 9 bases and J by 6 bases. Germline CDR1 reads SNHLY; CDR2 reads FYNNEI. For the CDR3, the DNA is TGTGCCAGACGGGTCCCTAGCGGGGCGGATACGCAGTATTTT. The encoded protein is CARRVPSGADTQYF.

The rearrangement uses TRBV9 and TRBJ2-5; D unresolved. The V end was cut by 3 bases, the J end by 5 bases, with 8 bases between. Germline-derived CDR1 and CDR2 are SGDLS and YYNGEE. The CDR3 spans 12 residues. This CDR3 reads CASSGPMETQYF. In nucleotides, the CDR3 is TGTGCCAGCAGCGGCCCAATGGAGACCCAGTACTTC.

V and J are TRBV2 and TRBJ2-1, with a possible D match to TRBD2 (5 bases). V lost 6 bases to trimming and J lost 0 bases, with 15 bases between them. Germline loops: CDR1 SNHLY, CDR2 FYNNEI. This CDR3 is 16 amino acids long. The CDR3 spells CASRGGLGSSYNEQFF. CDR3 DNA: TGTGCCAGCAGGGGCGGTCTGGGGAGCTCCTACAATGAGCAGTTCTTC.

The chain has TRBV7-9 and TRBJ2-1; 7 nucleotides line up with TRBD1. The V and J ends lost 7 bases and 2 bases, in that order; junction bases with no gene match: 2. The CDR3 is made up of 13 amino acids. The V gene's germline CDR1 is SEHNR and CDR2 FQNEAQ (reference sequence). CDR3 coding DNA: TGTGCCAGCACCCAGGGGGCCTACAATGAGCAGTTCTTC. The encoded protein is CASTQGAYNEQFF.

This clone was observed a handful of times. V is TRBV15 and J is TRBJ1-4; D unresolved. With 0 bases removed from V and 11 bases from J, the gap between germline ends came to 10 bases. CDR1 LNHNV and CDR2 YYDKDF come from the germline V gene (reference sequence). The CDR3 has 13 residues. CDR3 sequence: CATSRDAAGKLFF. In nucleotides, the CDR3 is TGTGCCACCAGCAGAGACGCCGCCGGGAAACTGTTTTTT.

This clone has more than one count but fewer than ten. The genes are TRBV6-5 and TRBJ2-3, with 7 bases lining up with TRBD1. The CDR3 extends over 14 amino acids. Germline assignment: CDR1 MNHEY and CDR2 SVGAGI. J lost 5 bases, V lost 3 bases, and 5 bases had no gene match. Here the CDR3 DNA reads TGTGCCAGCAGTTATAGACAGGGAATAGATACGCAGTATTTT. Its protein is CASSYRQGIDTQYF.

This chain uses TRBV29-1 with TRBJ2-1, with a possible D match to TRBD1 (6 bases). V gave up 4 bases and J gave up 3 bases, with 19 bases separating them. This CDR3 spans 16 amino acids. CDR1 is SQVTM and CDR2 is ANQGSEA in the germline V gene. The CDR3 sequence is CSVAAIRQAVYNEQFF. The DNA for the CDR3 is TGCAGCGTTGCGGCTATTAGACAGGCCGTCTACAATGAGCAGTTCTTC.

The chain has TRBV30 and TRBJ1-2; no clear D. V lost 0 bases and J lost 4, with 18 bases in between. There are 16 residues in the CDR3. The germline gives CDR1 GTSNPN, CDR2 SVGIG (reference sequence). DNA for the CDR3: TGTGCCTGGAGTGTCAACGGGCAGGTCCTGCTCTATGGCTACACCTTC. Its translation is CAWSVNGQVLLYGYTF.

This chain uses TRBV7-6 with TRBJ2-3; D is uncertain. The germline V gene encodes CDR1 SGHVS and CDR2 FNYEAQ. The CDR3 spans 12 residues. Trimming removed 5 bases at V and 2 bases at J, with 5 bases between. The CDR3 region is CASSPPTDTQYF. CDR3 DNA sequence: TGTGCCAGCAGCCCCCCCACAGATACGCAGTATTTT.

The genes are TRBV5-6 and TRBJ2-7; 9 positions agree with TRBD1. The CDR3 length is 14 residues. V gave up 2 bases and J gave up 3 bases; unmatched junction bases: 3. The germline V gene has CDR1 SGHDT and CDR2 YYEEEE. As DNA, the CDR3 is TGTGCCAGCAGCTTTGGGACAGGGCTCTACGAGCAGTACTTC. This encodes CASSFGTGLYEQYF.

This clone was seen only once. J is TRBJ2-7 and V is TRBV7-2; tentatively, D is TRBD1 (5 bases). Germline CDR1 reads SGHTA; CDR2 reads FQGNSA. Trimming shortened V by 1 base and J by 2 bases, and 12 bases separated the two germline ends. This CDR3 region has 15 residues. The CDR3 DNA follows: TGTGCCAGCAGCTTAGGATGGGGCGCGGCCTACGAGCAGTACTTC. This codes for CASSLGWGAAYEQYF.

The rearrangement links TRBV7-9 to TRBJ1-2, with a possible D match to TRBD1 (6 bases). The length of the CDR3 is 14 residues. V lost 3 bases, J lost 3 bases, and 11 bases lay in between. Germline-derived CDR1 and CDR2 are SEHNR and FQNEAQ (reference sequence). Written as DNA, the CDR3 is TGTGCCAGCAGCTTTACAGGGCTCTACTATGGCTACACCTTC. Protein: CASSFTGLYYGYTF.

There are a few counts of this clone. The gene calls are TRBV30 and TRBJ1-6; no reliable D call. Germline V gene data show CDR1 as GTSNPN and CDR2 as SVGIG (reference sequence). This CDR3 has 12 amino acids. Trimming stripped 2 bases from V and 7 bases from J, with 6 bases between. CDR3 sequence: CAWSRRNSPLHF. The CDR3, as DNA: TGTGCCTGGAGTCGGCGGAATTCACCCCTCCACTTT.

The chain couples TRBV5-6 to TRBJ1-5; no clear D gene. Germline V gives CDR1 SGHDT, CDR2 YYEEEE. The CDR3 consists of 16 residues. V was clipped by 1 base and J by 1 base, with 12 bases between them. The CDR3 region has the DNA TGTGCCAGCAGCTTGTTTAGGGTCGCGAGCAATCAGCCCCAGCATTTT. Its translation: CASSLFRVASNQPQHF.

The chain employs TRBV11-2 and TRBJ2-2, with a weak D call TRBD2 (5 bases). CDR1 and CDR2 from the germline V gene are SGHAT and FQNNGV. Trimming removed 5 bases from V and 7 bases from J, with 14 bases in between. The CDR3 has 14 residues. The CDR3 DNA reads as TGTGCCAGCAGCCCCGGACCCCGGGACGGGGAGCTGTTTTTT. Its protein is CASSPGPRDGELFF. The whole variable domain, filled in from reference TRBV11-2 and TRBJ2-2, reads EAGVAQSPRYKIIEKRQSVAFWCNPISGHATLYWYQQILGQGPKLLIQFQNNGVVDDSQLPKDRFSAERLKGVDSTLKIQPAKLEDSAVYLCASSPGPRDGELFFGEGSRLTVL.

The V call is TRBV13, the J call TRBJ2-5; D gene ambiguous. CDR3 length equals 13 residues. The germline CDR1 and CDR2 sequences are PRHDT and FYEKMQ (reference sequence). Deletions cut 2 bases from V and 4 bases from J, with 8 bases between. CDR3: CASSLSILETQYF. As DNA, the CDR3 is TGTGCCAGCAGCTTATCAATTTTAGAGACCCAGTACTTC.

The chain employs TRBV29-1 and TRBJ2-1; 13 nucleotides agree with TRBD2. This CDR3 is built from 17 residues. Germline loops: CDR1 SQVTM, CDR2 ANQGSEA. V shed 3 bases and J 5 bases; nucleotides not matched to a gene: 10. CDR3 region: CSVEGLAGWGDDNEQFF. CDR3 DNA sequence: TGCAGCGTTGAGGGACTAGCGGGATGGGGCGATGACAATGAGCAGTTCTTC.

The chain joins TRBV7-9 to TRBJ2-3; maybe TRBD2 (5 bases). The CDR3 covers 16 residues. Trimming pared 4 bases from V and 0 bases from J, leaving 14 bases between. Germline V gives CDR1 SEHNR, CDR2 FQNEAQ (reference sequence). The CDR3 sequence is CASSSTADTSTDTQYF. The CDR3 DNA is TGTGCCAGCAGCTCTACAGCGGATACTAGCACAGATACGCAGTATTTT.

This clone was counted only a few times. The chain has TRBV29-1 and TRBJ2-7, with 12 bases that match TRBD2. Trimming cost V 6 bases and J 0 bases; bases outside gene matches: 3. This CDR3 has 14 amino acids. CDR1 and CDR2 (germline): SQVTM, ANQGSEA. CDR3 amino acids: CSVMTSGSSYEQYF. DNA of the CDR3: TGCAGCGTCATGACTAGCGGGAGCTCCTACGAGCAGTACTTC.

This clone was counted a few times. The CDR3 loop reads CASHNTGELFF. The CDR3 DNA follows: TGTGCCAGCCACAACACCGGGGAGCTGTTTTTT. The rearrangement links TRBV4-2 to TRBJ2-2; D ambiguous. The V end was cut by 8 bases, the J end by 2 bases, with 3 bases between. Germline V gene lookup returns CDR1 LGHNA and CDR2 YNFKEQ. This CDR3 has 11 amino acids.

This clone occurred a few times. The V call is TRBV29-1, the J call TRBJ2-7, with TRBD1 as a possible D gene (5 bases). Germline V CDR1 and CDR2: SQVTM, ANQGSEA. The V end lost 7 bases, the J end lost 7 bases, and 11 bases lay between the germline ends. The CDR3 runs to 10 residues. CDR3: CSALSGEQYF. CDR3 nucleotide sequence: TGCAGCGCCCTATCAGGGGAGCAGTACTTC.

This clone was seen a few times. The chain recombines TRBV18 with TRBJ2-1, with 8 bases lining up with TRBD1. V shed 3 bases, J shed 9 bases, and the junction held 4 bases outside the gene matches. There are 13 residues in the CDR3. CDR1 KGHSH and CDR2 LQKENI come from the germline V gene. The CDR3 DNA reads as TGTGCCAGCTCACCCCAGGGGGCTGTTGAGCAGTTCTTC. Translation gives CASSPQGAVEQFF.